The 18 T cell receptor beta chains below come from one sample, sequenced in a study of long-term antiretroviral therapy in people with HIV. An immunoSEQ assay, version v3.0, was performed at survey level. Data came from immunoSEQ multiplex PCR; TCRdb stores just in-frame clones and leaves some out. The sample gives 25,000 to 30,000 clones, approximately 90% of which show up once; 4.5% to 5.5% is in the top ten. The sequenced sample was unsorted PBMCs, obtained roughly 2.7 years after starting antiretroviral therapy. Receptors were obtained from a man aged 40-50 years with HIV.

The chain carries TRBV5-3 and TRBJ2-2; D not resolved. TRBV5-3 is noted as an ORF with a role that remains uncertain. The CDR3 sequence is 13 residues long. Deletions cut 3 bases from V and 5 bases from J, with 8 bases between. The CDR3 spells CARSYQSTGELFF. CDR3 nucleotides: TGTGCCAGAAGCTACCAATCGACCGGGGAGCTGTTTTTT.

This rearrangement joins TRBV27 to TRBJ1-6; no clear D gene. Trimming left V 0 bases short and J 1 base short, with 13 bases between. This CDR3 is 18 amino acids long. Germline CDR1 and CDR2: MNHEY and SMNVEV (reference sequence). The CDR3 loop reads CASSLSFVRESYNSPLHF. The CDR3 DNA sequence: TGTGCCAGCAGTTTATCCTTTGTACGGGAATCCTATAATTCACCCCTCCACTTT.

This clone was detected once. V gene TRBV5-1 combines with J gene TRBJ2-7; TRBD2 might be the D (6 bases). Between the trimmed V and J ends, which lost 0 bases and 0 bases, there was a span of 7 bases. The CDR3 runs to 14 residues. Germline CDR1 SGHRS, CDR2 YFSETQ. DNA of the CDR3: TGCGCCAGCAGCTTGGGGAGGGGCTCCTACGAGCAGTACTTC. Amino acids: CASSLGRGSYEQYF.

This sequence joins TRBV15 and TRBJ2-7; D is possibly TRBD1 (6 bases). The CDR3 length is 14 residues. In germline, CDR1 is LNHNV, CDR2 YYDKDF (reference sequence). The ends were cut back, 5 bases at V and 5 bases at J, with 16 bases in the middle. The CDR3 nucleotides read TGTGCCACCAGCGGCCGGGACACCGACGACGAGCAGTACTTC. Amino acids: CATSGRDTDDEQYF.

This chain connects TRBV7-2 to TRBJ2-5, with 14 bases lining up with TRBD2. The CDR3 spans 16 residues. V was clipped by 1 base and J by 5 bases; unmatched bases: 3. From germline, CDR1 is SGHTA and CDR2 FQGNSA. The CDR3 nucleotides are TGTGCCAGCAGCTTAGGGGGACTAGCGGGAGCGGAGACCCAGTACTTC. Translated, it gives CASSLGGLAGAETQYF.

The chain has TRBV30 and TRBJ2-5; 12 positions agree with TRBD1. CDR1 and CDR2 from the germline V gene are GTSNPN and SVGIG (reference sequence). This CDR3 spans 15 amino acids. J lost 4 bases, V lost 4 bases, and 7 bases had no gene match. DNA for the CDR3: TGTGCCTGGAATACGGGACAGGGGGCCCCAGAGACCCAGTACTTC. This encodes CAWNTGQGAPETQYF.

This chain joins TRBV28 and TRBJ1-2; possible D gene TRBD1, 6 bases. The length of the CDR3 is 15 residues. Trimming stripped 5 bases from V and 4 bases from J, with 17 bases between. Germline V gene lookup returns CDR1 MDHEN and CDR2 SYDVKM. CDR3 nucleotide sequence: TGTGCCAGCAGTCAAAGGGGGGGGCGTCTCTATGGCTACACCTTC. This codes for CASSQRGGRLYGYTF.

This rearrangement joins TRBV5-4 to TRBJ1-3; TRBD1 is a possible D gene (5 bases). The CDR3 sequence is 16 residues long. The ends were cut back, 0 bases at V and 7 bases at J, with 17 bases in the middle. Germline loops: CDR1 SGHNT, CDR2 YYREEE (reference sequence). The DNA for the CDR3 is TGTGCCAGCAGCTTGGGACTCGGGGCTGGTGGGAACACCATATATTTT. Translating it yields CASSLGLGAGGNTIYF.

The chain recombines TRBV28 with TRBJ2-1, with a weak D call TRBD2 (5 bases). Germline V lookup: CDR1 MDHEN, CDR2 SYDVKM. V lost 6 bases and J 8 bases, leaving 14 bases between the germline ends. CDR3 length: 13 residues. The CDR3 here is CASRDSLSDEQFF. The CDR3 DNA sequence: TGTGCCAGCAGGGACTCGCTGTCCGATGAGCAGTTCTTC.

The chain joins TRBV10-1 to TRBJ2-1; D remains ambiguous. Trimming took off 4 bases at V and 1 base at J, with 8 bases between the two ends. CDR3 size: 14 residues. Looked up from germline, CDR1 is WNHNN and CDR2 is SYGVQD (reference sequence). The CDR3 nucleotides read TGCGCCAGCAGTGGGCTAGGTTCCTACAATGAGCAGTTCTTC. Protein: CASSGLGSYNEQFF.

The genes are TRBV30 and TRBJ2-7, with D maybe TRBD2 (6 bases). Trimming took 5 bases from V and 6 from J, leaving 14 bases between them. This CDR3 spans 12 amino acids. Germline CDR1 reads GTSNPN; CDR2 reads SVGIG (reference sequence). CDR3 amino acids: CAWGTGVSEQYF. For the CDR3, the DNA is TGTGCCTGGGGGACGGGAGTGAGCGAGCAGTACTTC.

The chain is built from TRBV5-1 and TRBJ1-4; the D is unclear. The germline V and J ends were trimmed by 4 bases and 3 bases, with 13 bases remaining between them. The CDR3 contains 15 residues. Germline V CDR1 and CDR2: SGHRS, YFSETQ. CDR3 region: CASSNEEMANEKLFF. CDR3 nucleotide sequence: TGCGCCAGCAGCAACGAAGAGATGGCTAATGAAAAACTGTTTTTT. Full variable domain (rest looked up from reference TRBV5-1 and TRBJ1-4): KAGVTQTPRYLIKTRGQQVTLSCSPISGHRSVSWYQQTPGQGLQFLFEYFSETQRNKGNFPGRFSGRQFSNSRSEMNVSTLELGDSALYLCASSNEEMANEKLFFGSGTQLSVL.

This clone was picked up one time. The V gene is TRBV7-8, the J gene TRBJ1-1; no reliable D call. Germline V lookup: CDR1 SGHVS, CDR2 FQNEAQ. V gave up 7 bases and J gave up 5 bases, with 20 bases separating them. CDR3 length: 15 amino acids. CDR3 amino acids: CASTLSPGLRTEAFF. The CDR3 coding sequence is TGTGCCAGCACCCTAAGCCCGGGCTTAAGGACTGAAGCTTTCTTT.

This chain uses TRBV10-3 with TRBJ2-5, with 10 nucleotides matching TRBD2. This CDR3 is built from 14 residues. Germline assignment: CDR1 ENHRY and CDR2 SYGVKD. J was trimmed by 6 bases and V by 10 bases; bases with no gene match: 11. The CDR3 DNA sequence: TGTGCCACCGCACTAGCGGGGAGGGCCAAGACCCAGTACTTC. This sequence encodes CATALAGRAKTQYF.

The chain combines TRBV29-1 with TRBJ2-2; D tentatively fits TRBD1 or TRBD2 (6 bases each). V lost 2 bases, J lost 5 bases, and 12 bases lay in between. CDR1 and CDR2 from the germline V gene are SQVTM and ANQGSEA. There are 14 residues in the CDR3. CDR3 region: CSVEWRGKTGELFF. The CDR3, as DNA: TGCAGCGTTGAATGGAGGGGGAAGACCGGGGAGCTGTTTTTT.

The CDR3 coding sequence is TGTGCCAGCAGCTTAGGCAGGGGCCAGCCCCAGCATTTT. Translating it yields CASSLGRGQPQHF. The V call is TRBV13, the J call TRBJ1-5, with D possibly TRBD1 on 6 matching bases. In germline, CDR1 is PRHDT, CDR2 FYEKMQ (reference sequence). CDR3 length: 13 amino acids. V was clipped by 0 bases and J by 7 bases, with 7 bases between them.

This chain uses TRBV7-9 with TRBJ1-1; D unresolved. The CDR3 is made up of 14 amino acids. Trimming pared 1 base from V and 10 bases from J, leaving 16 bases between. Germline V gene data show CDR1 as SEHNR and CDR2 as FQNEAQ (reference sequence). The CDR3 loop is CASSLEGSGWGAFF. In DNA, the CDR3 is TGTGCCAGCAGCTTAGAGGGTAGCGGGTGGGGAGCTTTCTTT. Filled out from reference TRBV7-9 and TRBJ1-1, the complete variable domain reads DTGVSQNPRHKITKRGQNVTFRCDPISEHNRLYWYRQTLGQGPEFLTYFQNEAQLEKSRLLSDRFSAERPKGSFSTLEIQRTEQGDSAMYLCASSLEGSGWGAFFGQGTRLTVV.

V gene TRBV2 combines with J gene TRBJ2-7, with D tentatively TRBD1 (6 bases). The CDR3 consists of 13 residues. The germline CDR1 and CDR2 sequences are SNHLY and FYNNEI. V was pared by 8 bases and J by 2 bases, with 13 bases between. The CDR3 sequence is CASRSGTPYEQYF. The CDR3 nucleotides are TGTGCCAGCCGTTCCGGGACACCCTACGAGCAGTACTTC.